This record looks at one T cell receptor (beta chain) sequence and its context. The sample originates from a study of cytomegalovirus exposure and HLA in healthy donors. 60 Vbeta and 13 Jbeta primers were used in PCR. The data were produced by immunoSEQ multiplex PCR, yet TCRdb's version contains in-frame clones alone and is incomplete. In the table there are 90,000 to 120,000 clones, around 75% of which are singletons. The CDR3 is 16 amino acids. J gave up 3 bases and V 1 base, and 5 bases lay outside the gene matches. In germline, CDR1 is LGHNA, CDR2 YNFKEQ. Sequencing used PBMCs. This receptor was taken from a young woman in good health and CMV-seropositive. The genes are TRBV4-2 and TRBJ2-1, with TRBD2 matching 8 bases. The CDR3: CASSQAGTRFYNEQFF. The CDR3, as DNA: TGTGCCAGCAGCCAAGCAGGGACTAGGTTCTACAATGAGCAGTTCTTC.